The next 6 T cell receptor beta chains were all read from a single sample in a study of cytomegalovirus exposure and HLA in healthy donors. The PCR contained 60 Vbeta and 13 Jbeta primers. Repertoires were generated with immunoSEQ multiplex PCR, while TCRdb's copy carries only in-frame clones and drops some. The top ten clones hold roughly 2% of a sample with more than 150,000 clones, around 81% of them seen once. Material: PBMCs. These receptors were obtained from a woman aged 18-35 years in good health and CMV-seropositive.

The CDR3 sequence: CASSYSLAGGRDEQFF. The CDR3 DNA sequence: TGTGCCAGCAGTTACAGCCTAGCGGGGGGGCGGGATGAGCAGTTCTTC. This rearrangement joins TRBV7-3 to TRBJ2-1; 12 positions match TRBD2. Looked up from germline, CDR1 is SGHTA and CDR2 is FQGTGA. The CDR3 covers 16 residues. The ends lost 6 bases at V and 8 bases at J; junction bases unmatched: 11.

This clone was counted a single time. This chain connects TRBV7-2 to TRBJ2-1, with 10 nucleotides matching TRBD2. Germline trimming cut 5 bases from V and 10 bases from J; bases unmatched to any gene: 11. Germline loops: CDR1 SGHTA, CDR2 FQGNSA. The CDR3 is made up of 15 amino acids. The CDR3 DNA follows: TGTGCCAGCAGCGTAGGGGTAGCGGGGGGTCGGGAGCAGTTCTTC. This encodes CASSVGVAGGREQFF.

The rearrangement joins TRBV7-9 to TRBJ2-7; 11 bases map to TRBD1. This CDR3 is 19 amino acids long. V was clipped by 5 bases and J by 2 bases; unmatched bases: 17. In germline, CDR1 is SEHNR, CDR2 FQNEAQ (reference sequence). In DNA, the CDR3 is TGTGCCAGCAGCCCACTTGGAGGACAGGGGGCCCGTTTCACCTACGAGCAGTACTTC. It is translated as CASSPLGGQGARFTYEQYF. The full variable domain, its missing parts supplied by reference TRBV7-9 and TRBJ2-7, is DTGVSQNPRHKITKRGQNVTFRCDPISEHNRLYWYRQTLGQGPEFLTYFQNEAQLEKSRLLSDRFSAERPKGSFSTLEIQRTEQGDSAMYLCASSPLGGQGARFTYEQYFGPGTRLTVT.

The chain recombines TRBV9 with TRBJ2-3; TRBD1 agrees at 9 bases. Germline loops: CDR1 SGDLS, CDR2 YYNGEE. There are 15 residues in the CDR3. V lost 0 bases and J lost 5; bases outside the gene matches: 4. Written as DNA, the CDR3 is TGTGCCAGCAGCGTAGGGGGACAGGGTGGAGATACGCAGTATTTT. Protein sequence: CASSVGGQGGDTQYF.

The J gene is TRBJ2-5, the V gene TRBV20-1; D not resolved. This CDR3 region has 11 residues. Trimming removed 6 bases from V and 1 base from J, with 6 bases in between. Germline loops: CDR1 DFQATT, CDR2 SNEGSKA (reference sequence). This chain's CDR3 is CSAEAQETQYF. CDR3 nucleotides: TGCAGTGCCGAAGCCCAAGAGACCCAGTACTTC.

The chain joins TRBV4-1 to TRBJ2-1; D unresolved. CDR1 and CDR2 from the germline V gene are MGHRA and YSYEKL. This CDR3 has 11 amino acids. V lost 4 bases and J lost 7, with 5 bases in between. The CDR3 is CASSPGNEQFF. In nucleotides, the CDR3 is TGCGCCAGCAGCCCCGGTAATGAGCAGTTCTTC.